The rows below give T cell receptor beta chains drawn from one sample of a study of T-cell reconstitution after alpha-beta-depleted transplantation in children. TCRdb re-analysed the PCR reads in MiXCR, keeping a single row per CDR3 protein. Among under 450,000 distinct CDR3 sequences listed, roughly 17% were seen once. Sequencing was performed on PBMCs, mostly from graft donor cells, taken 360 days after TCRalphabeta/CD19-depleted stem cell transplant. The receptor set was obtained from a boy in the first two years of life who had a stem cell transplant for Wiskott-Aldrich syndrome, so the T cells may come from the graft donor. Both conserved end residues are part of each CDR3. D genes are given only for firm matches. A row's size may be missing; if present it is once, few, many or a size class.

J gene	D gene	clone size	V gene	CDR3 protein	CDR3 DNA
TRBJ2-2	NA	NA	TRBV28	CATQWASAAGELFF	TGTGCCACCCAGTGGGCTAGCGCGGCCGGGGAGCTGTTTTTT
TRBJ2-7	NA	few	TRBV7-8	CASSLVLASESYEQYF	TGTGCCAGCAGCTTAGTCTTGGCTAGCGAGTCCTACGAGCAGTACTTC
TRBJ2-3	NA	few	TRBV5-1	CASKEGDTQYF	TGCGCCAGCAAAGAGGGAGATACGCAGTATTTT
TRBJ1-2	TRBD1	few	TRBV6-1	CASSGRSDRDRARSYTF	TGTGCCAGCAGTGGCCGGTCCGACCGGGACAGGGCAAGGAGCTACACCTTC
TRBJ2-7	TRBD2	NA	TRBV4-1	CASSQYAGTSGVQYF	TGCGCCAGCAGCCAATACGCCGGGACTAGCGGAGTGCAGTACTTC
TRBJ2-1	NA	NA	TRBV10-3	CAISDGGYNEQFF	TGTGCCATCAGTGATGGTGGCTACAATGAGCAGTTCTTC
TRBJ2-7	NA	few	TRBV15	CATSRVQGHEQYF	TGTGCCACCAGCAGAGTACAGGGCCACGAGCAGTACTTC
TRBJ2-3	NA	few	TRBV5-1	CASSLGAETDTQYF	TGCGCCAGCAGCTTGGGGGCGGAAACAGATACGCAGTATTTT
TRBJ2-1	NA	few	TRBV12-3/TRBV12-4	CASRLGPRSFF	TGTGCCAGCAGACTAGGACCGCGCTCGTTCTTC
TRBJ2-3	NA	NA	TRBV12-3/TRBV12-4	CASSSLSSTSTDTQYF	TGTGCCAGCAGTTCCCTGTCGAGCACTAGCACAGATACGCAGTATTTT
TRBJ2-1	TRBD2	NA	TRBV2	CASRRAGAPNEQFF	TGTGCCAGCAGAAGAGCGGGAGCCCCCAATGAGCAGTTCTTC
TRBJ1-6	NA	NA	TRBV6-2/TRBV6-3	CASSFYRGNNSPLHF	TGTGCCAGCAGTTTCTACCGGGGGAATAATTCACCCCTCCACTTT
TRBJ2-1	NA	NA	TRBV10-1	CASSEWSGSKYNEQFF	TGCGCCAGCAGTGAGTGGAGCGGGTCGAAGTACAATGAGCAGTTCTTC
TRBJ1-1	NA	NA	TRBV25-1	CASSPAGYTEAFF	TGTGCCAGCAGTCCGGCCGGTTACACTGAAGCTTTCTTT
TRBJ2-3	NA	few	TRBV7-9	CASSLAPPGWTDTQYF	TGTGCCAGCAGCTTAGCCCCACCAGGTTGGACAGATACGCAGTATTTT
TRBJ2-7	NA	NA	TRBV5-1	CASSLFLLGYEQYF	TGCGCCAGCAGCTTGTTTCTTCTTGGCTACGAGCAGTACTTC
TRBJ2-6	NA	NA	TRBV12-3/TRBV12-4	CASSLGHLRGSGANVLTF	TGTGCCAGCAGTTTAGGACATCTTCGGGGCTCCGGGGCCAACGTCCTGACTTTC
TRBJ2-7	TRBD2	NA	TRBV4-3	CASSQGTSAEQYF	TGCGCCAGCAGCCAGGGGACTAGCGCCGAGCAGTACTTC
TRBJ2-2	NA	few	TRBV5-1	CASSPGGELFF	TGCGCCAGCAGCCCGGGCGGGGAGCTGTTTTTT
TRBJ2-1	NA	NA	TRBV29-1	CSVGTGWSEQFF	TGCAGCGTTGGAACCGGTTGGAGTGAGCAGTTCTTC
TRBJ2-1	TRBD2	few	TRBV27	CASSSSAGAAYNEQFF	TGTGCCAGCAGTTCCTCAGCGGGGGCAGCCTACAATGAGCAGTTCTTC
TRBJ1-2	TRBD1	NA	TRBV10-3	CAISGQGSYGYTF	TGTGCCATCAGTGGACAGGGTTCCTATGGCTACACCTTC
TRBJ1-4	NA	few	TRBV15	CATLESATNEKLFF	TGTGCCACTTTGGAGTCTGCAACTAATGAAAAACTGTTTTTT
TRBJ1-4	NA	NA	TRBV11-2	CASSNHRGAIGFEKLFF	TGTGCCAGCAGTAATCACCGGGGCGCAATAGGTTTTGAAAAACTGTTTTTT
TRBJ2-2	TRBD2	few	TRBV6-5	CASSTLDSGRANTGELFF	TGTGCCAGCAGTACCCTAGATAGCGGGCGAGCGAACACCGGGGAGCTGTTTTTT
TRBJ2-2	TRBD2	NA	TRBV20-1	CSARSGALAGGNGELFF	TGCAGTGCTAGGTCCGGGGCACTAGCGGGAGGGAACGGGGAGCTGTTTTTT
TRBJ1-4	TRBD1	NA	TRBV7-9	CASSPDRAEKLFF	TGTGCCAGCAGCCCGGACAGGGCTGAAAAACTGTTTTTT
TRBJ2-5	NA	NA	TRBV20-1	CSADSGSRGETQYF	TGCAGTGCTGACAGCGGATCCCGAGGAGAGACCCAGTACTTC
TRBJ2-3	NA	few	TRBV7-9	CASSLLTGGDTQYF	TGTGCCAGCAGCCTACTGACCGGGGGAGATACGCAGTATTTT
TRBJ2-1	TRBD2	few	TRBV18	CASSPLAGGTYNEQFF	TGTGCCAGCTCGCCTCTAGCGGGAGGGACCTACAATGAGCAGTTCTTC
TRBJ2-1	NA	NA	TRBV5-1	CASSLGAGVSYNEQFF	TGCGCCAGCAGCTTGGGGGCCGGGGTCTCCTACAATGAGCAGTTCTTC
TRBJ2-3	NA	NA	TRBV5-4	CASSLAGTQKDTQYF	TGTGCCAGCAGCTTAGCCGGGACCCAGAAAGATACGCAGTATTTT
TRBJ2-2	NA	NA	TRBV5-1	CASTGVPSPGELFF	TGCGCCAGCACGGGGGTTCCCTCCCCCGGGGAGCTGTTTTTT
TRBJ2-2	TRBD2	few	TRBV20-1	CSARELRRRGTGELFF	TGCAGTGCTAGAGAGTTAAGGCGGCGGGGGACCGGGGAGCTGTTTTTT
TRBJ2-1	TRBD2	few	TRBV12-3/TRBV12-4	CASSLMGLAGVEQFF	TGTGCCAGCAGTTTAATGGGACTAGCGGGAGTAGAGCAGTTCTTC
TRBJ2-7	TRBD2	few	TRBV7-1	CASSPGRTSGSVVLFSYEQYF	TGTGCCAGCAGCCCAGGTCGAACTAGCGGGAGCGTCGTATTATTCTCCTACGAGCAGTACTTC
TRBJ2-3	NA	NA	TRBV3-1	CASSQDPARTDTQYF	TGTGCCAGCAGCCAAGACCCCGCCCGCACAGATACGCAGTATTTT
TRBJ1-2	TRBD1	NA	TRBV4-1	CASSQADRGNYGYTF	TGCGCCAGCAGCCAAGCAGACAGGGGTAACTATGGCTACACCTTC
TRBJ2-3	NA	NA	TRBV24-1	CATSGGGRIGFTDTQYF	TGTGCCACCAGTGGAGGGGGGAGAATCGGGTTCACAGATACGCAGTATTTT
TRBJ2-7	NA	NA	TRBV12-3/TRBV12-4	CASSLAMTRFNEQYF	TGTGCCAGCAGTTTAGCGATGACTAGGTTCAACGAGCAGTACTTC
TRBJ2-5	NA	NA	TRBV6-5	CATGAGEETQYF	TGTGCCACCGGGGCAGGGGAAGAGACCCAGTACTTC
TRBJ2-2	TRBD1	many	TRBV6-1	CASSPRGRNTGELFF	TGTGCCAGCAGTCCCAGGGGGAGAAATACCGGGGAGCTGTTTTTT
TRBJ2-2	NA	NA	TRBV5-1	CASSAGTTNTGELFF	TGCGCCAGCAGCGCCGGGACAACGAACACCGGGGAGCTGTTTTTT
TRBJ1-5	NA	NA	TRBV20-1	CSASPEQTSNQPQHF	TGCAGTGCTAGTCCCGAACAGACTAGCAATCAGCCCCAGCATTTT
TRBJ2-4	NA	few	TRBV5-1	CASSQQTGSIAKNIQYF	TGCGCCAGCAGCCAACAAACAGGGTCCATAGCCAAAAACATTCAGTACTTC
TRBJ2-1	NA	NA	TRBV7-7	CASSLGAGPLNEQFF	TGTGCCAGCAGCTTAGGGGCGGGGCCTCTCAATGAGCAGTTCTTC
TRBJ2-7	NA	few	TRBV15	CATSRGDYEQYF	TGTGCCACCAGCAGAGGGGACTACGAGCAGTACTTC
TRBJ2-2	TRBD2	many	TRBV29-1	CSAKGLALTGELFF	TGCAGCGCCAAGGGACTAGCACTCACCGGGGAGCTGTTTTTT
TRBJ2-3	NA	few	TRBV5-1	CASSLLDTDLDFTDTQYF	TGCGCCAGCAGCTTGTTGGACACTGACCTAGATTTCACAGATACGCAGTATTTT
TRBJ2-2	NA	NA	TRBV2	CASSERPQVGELFF	TGTGCCAGCAGTGAAAGGCCCCAGGTCGGGGAGCTGTTTTTT